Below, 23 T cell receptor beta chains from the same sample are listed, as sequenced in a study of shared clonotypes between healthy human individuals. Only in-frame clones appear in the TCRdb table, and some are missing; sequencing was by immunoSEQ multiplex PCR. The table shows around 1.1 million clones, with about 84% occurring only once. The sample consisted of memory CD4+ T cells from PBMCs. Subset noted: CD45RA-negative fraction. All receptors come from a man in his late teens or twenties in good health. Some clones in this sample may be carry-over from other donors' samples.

In nucleotides, the CDR3 is TGTGCCAGCAGCTTAGAGGCCAGGGAAAGCTCCTACGAGCAGTACTTC. Protein sequence: CASSLEARESSYEQYF. V usage is TRBV7-6 and J usage is TRBJ2-7, with a weak D call TRBD1 (5 bases). Trimming left V 1 base short and J 0 bases short, with 13 bases between. The germline CDR1 and CDR2 sequences are SGHVS and FNYEAQ. The CDR3 extends over 16 amino acids.

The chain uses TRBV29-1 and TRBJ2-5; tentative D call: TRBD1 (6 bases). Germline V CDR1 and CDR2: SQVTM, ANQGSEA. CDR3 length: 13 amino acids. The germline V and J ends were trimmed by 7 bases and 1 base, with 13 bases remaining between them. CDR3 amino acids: CSGRQVRQETQYF. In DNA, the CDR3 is TGCAGCGGTCGACAGGTCCGCCAAGAGACCCAGTACTTC.

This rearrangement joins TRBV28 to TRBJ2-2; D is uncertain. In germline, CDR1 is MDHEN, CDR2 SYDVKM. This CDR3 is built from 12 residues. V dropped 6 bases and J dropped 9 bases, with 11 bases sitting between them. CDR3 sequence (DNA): TGTGCCAGCAGGATCCCGGACCGGGAGCTGTTTTTT. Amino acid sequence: CASRIPDRELFF.

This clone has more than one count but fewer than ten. The CDR3 loop reads CASSIPRGVETEAFF. The CDR3 DNA is TGTGCCAGCAGTATCCCCCGGGGGGTAGAGACTGAAGCTTTCTTT. V and J are TRBV28 and TRBJ1-1; possible D gene TRBD1, 5 bases. The CDR3 loop spans 15 amino acids. V lost 5 bases and J 5 bases, leaving 18 bases between the germline ends. Germline CDR1 is MDHEN and CDR2 is SYDVKM.

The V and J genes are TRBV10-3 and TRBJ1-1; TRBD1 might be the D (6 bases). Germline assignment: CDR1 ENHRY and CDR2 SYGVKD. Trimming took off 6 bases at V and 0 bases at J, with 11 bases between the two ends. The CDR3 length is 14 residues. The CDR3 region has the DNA TGTGCCATCAGGGGGGGACAAATGAACACTGAAGCTTTCTTT. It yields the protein CAIRGGQMNTEAFF.

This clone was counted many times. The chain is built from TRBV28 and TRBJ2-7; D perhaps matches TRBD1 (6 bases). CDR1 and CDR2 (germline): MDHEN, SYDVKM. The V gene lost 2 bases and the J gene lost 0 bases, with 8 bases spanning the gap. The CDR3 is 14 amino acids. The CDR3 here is CASSLGGRSYEQYF. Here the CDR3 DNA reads TGTGCCAGCAGTTTAGGGGGCCGCTCCTACGAGCAGTACTTC.

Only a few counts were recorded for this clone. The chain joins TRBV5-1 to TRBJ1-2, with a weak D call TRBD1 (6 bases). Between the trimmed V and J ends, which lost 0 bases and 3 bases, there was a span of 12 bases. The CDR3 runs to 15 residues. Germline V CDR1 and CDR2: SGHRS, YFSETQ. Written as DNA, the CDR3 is TGCGCCAGCAGCTTGGAGGGGGGCGCTTACTATGGCTACACCTTC. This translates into CASSLEGGAYYGYTF.

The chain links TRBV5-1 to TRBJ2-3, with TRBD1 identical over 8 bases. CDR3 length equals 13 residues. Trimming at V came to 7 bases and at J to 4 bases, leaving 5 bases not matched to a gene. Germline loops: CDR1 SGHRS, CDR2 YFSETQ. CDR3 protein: CASGTGNADTQYF. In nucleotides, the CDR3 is TGCGCCAGCGGGACAGGAAATGCAGATACGCAGTATTTT.

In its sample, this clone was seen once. CDR3 coding DNA: TGTGCCAGCCGCCCGGACAGCTCCTACGAGCAGTACTTC. This translates into CASRPDSSYEQYF. The chain combines TRBV5-4 with TRBJ2-7, with a tentative D call TRBD1 (6 bases). V was shortened by 7 bases and J by 0 bases, with 11 bases between the two germline ends. This CDR3 contains 13 residues. The germline CDR1 and CDR2 sequences are SGHNT and YYREEE (reference sequence).

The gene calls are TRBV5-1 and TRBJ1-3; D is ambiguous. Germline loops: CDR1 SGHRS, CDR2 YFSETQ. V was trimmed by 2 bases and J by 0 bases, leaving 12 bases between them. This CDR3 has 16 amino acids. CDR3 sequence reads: CASSFSDTRSGNTIYF. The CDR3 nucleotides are TGCGCCAGCAGCTTCAGTGACACCCGCTCTGGAAACACCATATATTTT.

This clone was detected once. As DNA, the CDR3 is TGTGCCAGCAGCTTACGGCTCTCGGACAGTCACCCCCAGGGGACTGAAGCTTTCTTT. This translates into CASSLRLSDSHPQGTEAFF. This chain connects TRBV7-9 to TRBJ1-1; perhaps TRBD1 as D (6 bases). Germline V gene lookup returns CDR1 SEHNR and CDR2 FQNEAQ (reference sequence). The V end was cut by 2 bases, the J end by 5 bases, with 27 bases between. The CDR3 is 19 residues long.

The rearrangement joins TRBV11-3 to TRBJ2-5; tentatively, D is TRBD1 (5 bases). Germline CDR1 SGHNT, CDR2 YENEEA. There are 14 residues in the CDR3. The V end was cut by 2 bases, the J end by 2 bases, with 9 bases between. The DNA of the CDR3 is TGTGCCAGCAGCTTAAGGCAGGGACAAGAGACCCAGTACTTC. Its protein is CASSLRQGQETQYF.

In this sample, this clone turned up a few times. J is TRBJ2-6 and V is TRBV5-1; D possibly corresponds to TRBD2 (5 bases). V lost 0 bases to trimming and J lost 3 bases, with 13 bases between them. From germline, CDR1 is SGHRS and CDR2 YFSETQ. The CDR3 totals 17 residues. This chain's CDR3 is CASSLELGEVGANVLTF. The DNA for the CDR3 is TGCGCCAGCAGCTTGGAGCTCGGGGAAGTTGGGGCCAACGTCCTGACTTTC.

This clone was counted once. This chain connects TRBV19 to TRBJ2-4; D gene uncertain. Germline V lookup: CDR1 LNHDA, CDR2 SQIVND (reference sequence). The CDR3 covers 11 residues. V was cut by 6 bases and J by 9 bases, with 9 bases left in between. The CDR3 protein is CASRRESIQYF. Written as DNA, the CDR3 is TGTGCCAGTAGAAGGGAAAGCATTCAGTACTTC.

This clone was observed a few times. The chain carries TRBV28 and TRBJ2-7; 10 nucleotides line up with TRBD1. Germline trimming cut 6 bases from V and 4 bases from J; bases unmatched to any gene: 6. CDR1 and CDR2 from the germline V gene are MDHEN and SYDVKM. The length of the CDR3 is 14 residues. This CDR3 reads CASSDRGHRYEQYF. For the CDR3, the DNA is TGTGCCAGCAGCGACAGGGGGCATAGGTACGAGCAGTACTTC.

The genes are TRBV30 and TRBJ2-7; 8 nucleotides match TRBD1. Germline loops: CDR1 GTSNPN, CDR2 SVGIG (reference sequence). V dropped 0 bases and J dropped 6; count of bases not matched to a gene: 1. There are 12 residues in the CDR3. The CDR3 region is CAWSVGTGEQYF. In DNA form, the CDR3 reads TGTGCCTGGAGTGTAGGGACAGGCGAGCAGTACTTC.

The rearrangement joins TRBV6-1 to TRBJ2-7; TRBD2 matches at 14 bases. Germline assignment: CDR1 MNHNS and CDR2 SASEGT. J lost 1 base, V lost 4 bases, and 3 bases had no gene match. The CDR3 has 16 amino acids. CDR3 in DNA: TGTGCCAGCAGTGTGGGACTAGCGGGAGATTCCTACGAGCAGTACTTC. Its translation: CASSVGLAGDSYEQYF.

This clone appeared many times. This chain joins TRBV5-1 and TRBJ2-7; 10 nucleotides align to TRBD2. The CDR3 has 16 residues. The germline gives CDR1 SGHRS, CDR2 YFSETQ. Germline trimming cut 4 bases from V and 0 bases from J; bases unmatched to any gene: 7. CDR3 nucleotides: TGCGCCAGCAGCATCTCAGCGGGAGGGCGCTCCTACGAGCAGTACTTC. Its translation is CASSISAGGRSYEQYF.

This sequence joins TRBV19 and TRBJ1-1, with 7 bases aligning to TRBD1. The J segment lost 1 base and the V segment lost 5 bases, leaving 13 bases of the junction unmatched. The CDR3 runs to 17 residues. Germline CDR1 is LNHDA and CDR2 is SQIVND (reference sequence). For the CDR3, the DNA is TGTGCCAGTAGTCTTCGCTTACAGGGGATGGCGAACACTGAAGCTTTCTTT. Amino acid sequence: CASSLRLQGMANTEAFF.

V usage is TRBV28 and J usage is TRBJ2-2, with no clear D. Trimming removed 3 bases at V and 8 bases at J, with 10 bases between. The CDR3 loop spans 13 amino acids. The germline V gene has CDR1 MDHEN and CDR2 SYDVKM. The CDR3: CASSFVPVGELFF. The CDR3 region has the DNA TGTGCCAGCAGTTTTGTCCCCGTGGGGGAGCTGTTTTTT. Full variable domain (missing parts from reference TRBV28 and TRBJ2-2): DVKVTQSSRYLVKRTGEKVFLECVQDMDHENMFWYRQDPGLGLRLIYFSYDVKMKEKGDIPEGYSVSREKKERFSLILESASTNQTSMYLCASSFVPVGELFFGEGSRLTVL.

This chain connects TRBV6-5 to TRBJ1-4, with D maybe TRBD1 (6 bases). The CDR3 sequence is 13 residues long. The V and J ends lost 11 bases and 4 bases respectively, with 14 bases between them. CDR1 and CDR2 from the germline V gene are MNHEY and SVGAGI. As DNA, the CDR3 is TGTGCCGTCGAACAGGGAGTTAATGAAAAACTGTTTTTT. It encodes CAVEQGVNEKLFF.

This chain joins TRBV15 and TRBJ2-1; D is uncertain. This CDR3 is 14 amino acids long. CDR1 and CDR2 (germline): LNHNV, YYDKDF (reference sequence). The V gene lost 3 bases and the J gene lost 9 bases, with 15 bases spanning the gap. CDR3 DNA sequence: TGTGCCACCAGCAGGCAGGCGTCAATAGGTGAGCAGTTCTTC. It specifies CATSRQASIGEQFF.

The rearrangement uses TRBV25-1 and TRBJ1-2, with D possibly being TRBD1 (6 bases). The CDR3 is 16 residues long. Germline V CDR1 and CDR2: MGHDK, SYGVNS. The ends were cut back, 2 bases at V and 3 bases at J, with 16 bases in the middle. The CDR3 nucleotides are TGTGCCAGCAGTGAAGGTGAGACAGGACGATACTATGGCTACACCTTC. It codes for CASSEGETGRYYGYTF.